This T cell receptor (beta chain) was identified during a study of T cell repertoires in cytomegalovirus infection. Study summary: The study used recently identified HLA-C-restricted and well-studied HLA-B-restricted CMV epitopes. Public TCR beta signatures marked donors with CMV infection and the matching HLA.

This clonotype has a count of ten or more. Its target is not known. Germline V gene sequence: CDR1 SGHTA, CDR2 FQGNSA. The junction had 11 bases not matched to a gene; V was cut back by 4 bases and J by 9 bases. The CDR3 covers 14 residues. TCRdb called the reads again in MiXCR, with one record for every CDR3 protein. The profile shows hundreds of thousands of distinct CDR3 sequences, roughly a third of them singletons. Notes on the study in general: Predominance within the ex vivo response was attributable to HLA-C-restricted CMV-specific TCR beta clonotypes. Carriers of CMV and the relevant HLA type were discriminated by public TCR beta frequency.

This receptor was identified in a human donor in good health (CMV status not recorded). Some clones in this sample may be carry-over from other donors' samples. The rearrangement joins TRBV7-2 to TRBJ2-7, with 8 bases identical to TRBD2. The sequencing used cultured PBMCs, collected from culture after CMV antigen stimulation. The CDR3 nucleotides are TGTGCCAGCAGCTCCGGGACTAGGGACCTGTGGCAGTACTTC. It translates to CASSSGTRDLWQYF.